This T cell receptor beta chain was identified in a study of T cell repertoires in cytomegalovirus infection. Study information: Use of recently identified HLA-C-restricted and well-studied HLA-B-restricted CMV epitopes was part of the study. Public TCR beta signatures were indicative of both CMV infection and a matching HLA type.

A remark on this clonotype: The target antigen is unknown.

Each CDR3 protein is one row after TCRdb ran MiXCR on the reads. Of 400,000 to 600,000 distinct CDR3 sequences listed, about 39% are singletons. The CDR3 loop spans 14 amino acids. Germline lookup yields CDR1 SGHRS and CDR2 YFSETQ. V gave up 0 bases and J gave up 6 bases, with 10 bases separating them. The study, taken as a whole, reports: Clonotypes of TCR beta that were HLA-C-restricted and CMV-specific dominated the ex vivo response. Cumulative public TCR beta family frequency identified CMV carriers with the relevant HLA.

This clonotype was obtained from a human donor in good health (CMV status not recorded). Some clones in this sample may be carry-over from other donors' samples. The chain combines TRBV5-1 with TRBJ1-5; a weak D match, TRBD1 (5 bases). This specimen was cultured PBMCs, taken from culture after CMV antigen stimulation. DNA for the CDR3: TGCGCCAGCAGCTTGGACGGGGCAAGTCAGCCCCAGCATTTT. Translated, it gives CASSLDGASQPQHF.